This entry lists 18 T cell receptor beta chains sequenced from one sample in a study of blood T cell repertoires in COVID-19. Clones were sequenced by immunoSEQ multiplex PCR, and TCRdb holds only the in-frame ones, with some missing. The sample yields roughly 150,000 clones, around four fifths seen once. The sequenced sample was PBMCs or T cells enriched from blood (not recorded which). The receptors shown here come from a man in his 70s who had been exposed to COVID-19.

The rearrangement joins TRBV24-1 to TRBJ2-1; 7 nucleotides match TRBD2. This CDR3 is 12 amino acids long. Germline V gene lookup returns CDR1 KGHDR and CDR2 SFDVKD. J lost 10 bases, V lost 5 bases, and 4 bases had no gene match. The CDR3 loop reads CATSAGGGEQFF. In DNA, the CDR3 is TGTGCCACCAGTGCCGGGGGAGGGGAGCAGTTCTTC.

This clone was detected once. This chain links TRBV15 with TRBJ2-6, with D possibly TRBD1 on 5 matching bases. With 4 bases removed from V and 2 bases from J, the gap between germline ends came to 6 bases. The CDR3 extends over 14 amino acids. Germline CDR1 is LNHNV and CDR2 is YYDKDF (reference sequence). The CDR3 bases are TGTGCCACCAGCATAGGGGCTGGGGCCAACGTCCTGACTTTC. This encodes CATSIGAGANVLTF.

This clone was seen a handful of times. V usage is TRBV4-2 and J usage is TRBJ2-1, with 9 bases matching TRBD2. The CDR3 consists of 17 residues. CDR1 is LGHNA and CDR2 is YNFKEQ in the germline V gene. V was pared by 0 bases and J by 7 bases, with 10 bases of the junction left unmatched. CDR3 sequence (DNA): TGTGCCAGCAGCCAAGAAGCGGCGGGGGGGGTACAAAATGAGCAGTTCTTC. This codes for CASSQEAAGGVQNEQFF.

The chain carries TRBV4-3 and TRBJ1-3, with 8 bases lining up with TRBD1. J lost 2 bases, V lost 3 bases, and 12 bases had no gene match. Germline loops: CDR1 LGHNA, CDR2 YSLEER. The CDR3 is 18 residues long. The CDR3: CASSHRSDREGAGNTIYF. The CDR3 DNA reads as TGCGCCAGCAGCCACCGATCGGACAGGGAGGGGGCTGGAAACACCATATATTTT.

The chain has TRBV7-2 and TRBJ2-1; possibly TRBD1 for D (6 bases). Trimming left V 2 bases short and J 0 bases short, with 11 bases between. CDR1 is SGHTA, CDR2 FQGNSA, per germline. The CDR3 totals 16 residues. The CDR3 coding sequence is TGTGCCAGCAGCTTAACCAAGGACAGCTCCTACAATGAGCAGTTCTTC. It is translated as CASSLTKDSSYNEQFF. Full variable domain (remainder filled in from reference TRBV7-2 and TRBJ2-1): GAGVSQSPSNKVTEKGKDVELRCDPISGHTALYWYRQSLGQGLEFLIYFQGNSAPDKSGLPSDRFSAERTGGSVSTLTIQRTQQEDSAVYLCASSLTKDSSYNEQFFGPGTRLTVL.

The rearrangement links TRBV5-6 to TRBJ2-7; perhaps TRBD1 as D (6 bases). This CDR3 contains 14 residues. V shed 1 base and J shed 5 bases, with 13 bases lying between them. Germline values: CDR1 SGHDT, CDR2 YYEEEE. The DNA for the CDR3 is TGTGCCAGCAGCTTGTGGCAGGGGAAGCACGAGCAGTACTTC. Translated: CASSLWQGKHEQYF.

This clone was seen only once. CDR3 in amino acids: CASSASPGTQNIQYF. CDR3 nucleotides: TGTGCCAGCAGCGCATCCCCGGGGACTCAAAACATTCAGTACTTC. This sequence joins TRBV5-5 and TRBJ2-4, with D perhaps matching TRBD2 (6 bases). Trimming removed 4 bases at V and 5 bases at J, with 16 bases between. Germline CDR1 and CDR2: SGHKS and YYEKEE (reference sequence). This CDR3 region has 15 residues. Full variable domain (remainder filled in from reference TRBV5-5 and TRBJ2-4): DAGVTQSPTHLIKTRGQQVTLRCSPISGHKSVSWYQQVLGQGPQFIFQYYEKEERGRGNFPDRFSARQFPNYSSELNVNALLLGDSALYLCASSASPGTQNIQYFGAGTRLSVL.

The chain has TRBV18 and TRBJ1-1, with no clear D. CDR3 length: 15 amino acids. Trimming cost V 1 base and J 5 bases, with 14 bases left between them. Germline loops: CDR1 KGHSH, CDR2 LQKENI. The CDR3 region is CASSPLVGGGTEAFF. The CDR3 region has the DNA TGTGCCAGCTCACCACTTGTGGGAGGAGGAACTGAAGCTTTCTTT.

The genes are TRBV2 and TRBJ1-1, with D possibly TRBD1 on 5 matching bases. Trimming cost V 9 bases and J 1 base, with 18 bases left between them. Germline CDR1 and CDR2: SNHLY and FYNNEI. The CDR3 extends over 15 amino acids. The CDR3 DNA reads as TGTGCCAGTAGACGGGACTGGAGAACGAACACTGAAGCTTTCTTT. Translation: CASRRDWRTNTEAFF.

This rearrangement joins TRBV7-3 to TRBJ2-7; 7 bases are a match to TRBD2. With V trimmed by 6 bases and J by 5 bases, 10 bases remained unmatched. The CDR3 sequence is 14 residues long. The germline V gene has CDR1 SGHTA and CDR2 FQGTGA. In DNA form, the CDR3 reads TGTGCCAGCAGTATCCGGGGACTACACGACGAGCAGTACTTC. As protein: CASSIRGLHDEQYF.

The V call is TRBV15, the J call TRBJ2-1; perhaps TRBD2 as D (5 bases). Per the germline V gene, CDR1 is LNHNV and CDR2 is YYDKDF (reference sequence). The CDR3 runs to 14 residues. Trimming took off 0 bases at V and 4 bases at J, with 7 bases between the two ends. CDR3 region: CATSRDPGYNEQFF. The CDR3 DNA follows: TGTGCCACCAGCAGAGACCCGGGGTACAATGAGCAGTTCTTC. Together with reference TRBV15 and TRBJ2-1, the CDR3 gives the full variable domain: DAMVIQNPRYQVTQFGKPVTLSCSQTLNHNVMYWYQQKSSQAPKLLFHYYDKDFNNEADTPDNFQSRRPNTSFCFLDIRSPGLGDTAMYLCATSRDPGYNEQFFGPGTRLTVL.

V gene TRBV5-1 combines with J gene TRBJ2-2; D possibly corresponds to TRBD1 (5 bases). CDR3 length equals 16 residues. Trimming removed 3 bases from V and 4 bases from J, with 16 bases in between. Germline CDR1 reads SGHRS; CDR2 reads YFSETQ. CDR3 region: CASSSQPGKGTGELFF. The CDR3 DNA sequence: TGCGCCAGCAGCTCGCAGCCAGGGAAAGGCACCGGGGAGCTGTTTTTT.

This clone was observed once. The V call is TRBV14, the J call TRBJ1-2; D not resolved. Germline CDR1 reads SGHDN; CDR2 reads FVKESK. The CDR3 is 14 residues long. Trimming pared 1 base from V and 4 bases from J, leaving 10 bases between. This CDR3 is CASSQVGEGYGYTF. In DNA form, the CDR3 reads TGTGCCAGCAGCCAAGTAGGAGAGGGCTATGGCTACACCTTC.

The chain has TRBV29-1 and TRBJ1-1; a possible D gene is TRBD1 (5 bases). V was clipped by 5 bases and J by 4 bases, with 14 bases between them. Looked up from germline, CDR1 is SQVTM and CDR2 is ANQGSEA. The CDR3 is 13 amino acids. The CDR3 sequence: CSVYTGGSTEAFF. The CDR3 DNA follows: TGCAGCGTTTATACGGGGGGGAGCACTGAAGCTTTCTTT.

The chain couples TRBV7-9 to TRBJ2-1; D may be TRBD1 (7 bases). CDR3 length: 17 amino acids. Germline assignment: CDR1 SEHNR and CDR2 FQNEAQ (reference sequence). Trimming pared 5 bases from V and 7 bases from J, leaving 24 bases between. The CDR3 loop is CASSTDGGVEGANEQFF. As DNA, the CDR3 is TGTGCCAGCAGCACCGACGGAGGGGTGGAGGGGGCGAATGAGCAGTTCTTC.

This clone was observed once. CDR3 region: CASSDSRGEQYF. DNA for the CDR3: TGTGCCAGCAGTGATAGCAGGGGCGAGCAGTACTTC. The V gene is TRBV2, the J gene TRBJ2-7; D is possibly TRBD1 (6 bases). Germline CDR1 reads SNHLY; CDR2 reads FYNNEI. The V end lost 3 bases, the J end lost 6 bases, and 9 bases lay between the germline ends. The CDR3 spans 12 residues.

This clone was counted once. The chain recombines TRBV27 with TRBJ1-2; TRBD1 is a possible D gene (5 bases). The CDR3 extends over 14 amino acids. Germline loops: CDR1 MNHEY, CDR2 SMNVEV (reference sequence). V was clipped by 5 bases and J by 0 bases, with 10 bases between them. In nucleotides, the CDR3 is TGTGCCAGCAGTCCTTGGGGGGCTAACTATGGCTACACCTTC. Its translation: CASSPWGANYGYTF.

The chain links TRBV11-2 to TRBJ2-1, with D possibly matching TRBD1 (6 bases). Germline CDR1 and CDR2: SGHAT and FQNNGV. The CDR3 runs 14 residues. Trimming removed 4 bases from V and 5 bases from J, with 12 bases in between. The CDR3 DNA sequence: TGTGCCAGCAGCTATCGGACAGACAACAATGAGCAGTTCTTC. Protein product: CASSYRTDNNEQFF.